The clone carrying this T cell receptor (beta chain) was detected only a few times. The target antigen is unknown. The data derive from a study of T-cell reconstitution after alpha-beta-depleted transplantation in children. Findings of the study overall: Several hundred rapidly expanded clones from non-depleted graft cells reportedly supplied alpha-beta T cells about two months post-transplant. In some patients, recipient T cells and intrathymic progenitors surviving conditioning explained high day-60 diversity. After one year, T-cell counts and TCRbeta diversity mostly came from new T cells.

The V gene end was trimmed by 1 base and the J gene end by 2 bases; junction bases not matched to a gene: 5. The CDR3 covers 16 residues. Germline V CDR1 and CDR2: LGHDT, YNNKEL (reference sequence). Unique molecular identifiers were used to barcode this TCRbeta library. TCRdb processed the PCR reads anew with MiXCR; each CDR3 protein has one entry. The sample shows about 980,000 distinct CDR3 sequences, 25% to 35% of them seen only once. The specimen was PBMCs, mostly from graft donor cells, collected 360 days after TCRalphabeta/CD19-depleted stem cell transplant. The source is a boy in the first two years of life who had a stem cell transplant for SCID, so the T cells may come from the graft donor. The chain combines TRBV3-1 with TRBJ2-3; 8 nucleotides agree with TRBD2. CDR3 coding DNA: TGTGCCAGCAGCCAAGCCGCGCGGGGGGTCACAGATACGCAGTATTTT. Its translation: CASSQAARGVTDTQYF.